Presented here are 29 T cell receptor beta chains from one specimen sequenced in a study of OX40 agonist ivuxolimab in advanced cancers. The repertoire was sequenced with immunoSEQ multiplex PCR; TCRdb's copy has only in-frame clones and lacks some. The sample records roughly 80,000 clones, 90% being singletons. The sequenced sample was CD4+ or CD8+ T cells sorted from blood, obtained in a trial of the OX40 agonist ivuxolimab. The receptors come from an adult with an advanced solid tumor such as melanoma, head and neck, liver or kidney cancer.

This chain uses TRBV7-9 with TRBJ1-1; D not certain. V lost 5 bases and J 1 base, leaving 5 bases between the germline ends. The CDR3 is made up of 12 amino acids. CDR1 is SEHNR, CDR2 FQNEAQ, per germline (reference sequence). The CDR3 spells CASSERNTEAFF. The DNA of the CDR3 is TGTGCCAGCAGCGAACGGAACACTGAAGCTTTCTTT. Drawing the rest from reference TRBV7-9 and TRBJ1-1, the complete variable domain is DTGVSQNPRHKITKRGQNVTFRCDPISEHNRLYWYRQTLGQGPEFLTYFQNEAQLEKSRLLSDRFSAERPKGSFSTLEIQRTEQGDSAMYLCASSERNTEAFFGQGTRLTVV.

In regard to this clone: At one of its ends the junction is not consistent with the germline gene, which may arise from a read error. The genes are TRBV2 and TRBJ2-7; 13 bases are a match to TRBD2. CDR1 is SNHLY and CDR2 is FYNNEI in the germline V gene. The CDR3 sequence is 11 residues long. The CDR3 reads CASSEWTSGSF. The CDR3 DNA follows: TGTGCCAGCAGTGAATGGACTAGCGGGAGCTTC.

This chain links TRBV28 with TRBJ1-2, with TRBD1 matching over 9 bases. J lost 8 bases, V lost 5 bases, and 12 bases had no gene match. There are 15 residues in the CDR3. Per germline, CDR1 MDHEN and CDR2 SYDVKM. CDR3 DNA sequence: TGTGCCAGCAGTCTTCTGCCGGGACAGGGACACGGCTACACCTTC. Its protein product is CASSLLPGQGHGYTF.

CDR3 sequence reads: CASSPEAGVLDTQYF. The CDR3 DNA follows: TGTGCCAGCAGCCCGGAAGCGGGAGTATTAGATACGCAGTATTTT. The chain carries TRBV7-9 and TRBJ2-3; 8 bases agree with TRBD2. V dropped 5 bases and J dropped 5; count of bases not matched to a gene: 9. Germline assignment: CDR1 SEHNR and CDR2 FQNEAQ (reference sequence). There are 15 residues in the CDR3. The variable domain in full, completed from reference TRBV7-9 and TRBJ2-3, reads DTGVSQNPRHKITKRGQNVTFRCDPISEHNRLYWYRQTLGQGPEFLTYFQNEAQLEKSRLLSDRFSAERPKGSFSTLEIQRTEQGDSAMYLCASSPEAGVLDTQYFGPGTRLTVL.

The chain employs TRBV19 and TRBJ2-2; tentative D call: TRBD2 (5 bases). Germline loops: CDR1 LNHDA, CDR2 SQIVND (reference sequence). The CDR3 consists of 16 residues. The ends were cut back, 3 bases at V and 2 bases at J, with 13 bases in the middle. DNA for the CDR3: TGTGCCAGTAGTATGCTCGGGATATTCAACACCGGGGAGCTGTTTTTT. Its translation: CASSMLGIFNTGELFF.

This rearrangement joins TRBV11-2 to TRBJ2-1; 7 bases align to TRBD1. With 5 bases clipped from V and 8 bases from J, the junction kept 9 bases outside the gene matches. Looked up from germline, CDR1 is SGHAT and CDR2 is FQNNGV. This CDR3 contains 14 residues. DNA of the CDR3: TGTGCCAGCAGCAGCAGGGGGTTATTCGATGAGCAGTTCTTC. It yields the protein CASSSRGLFDEQFF.

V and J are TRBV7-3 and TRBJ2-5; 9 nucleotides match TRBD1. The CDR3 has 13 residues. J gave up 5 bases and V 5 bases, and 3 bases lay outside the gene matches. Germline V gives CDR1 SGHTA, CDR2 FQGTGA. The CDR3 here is CASSSGTGETQYF. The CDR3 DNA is TGTGCCAGCAGCAGCGGGACAGGGGAGACCCAGTACTTC.

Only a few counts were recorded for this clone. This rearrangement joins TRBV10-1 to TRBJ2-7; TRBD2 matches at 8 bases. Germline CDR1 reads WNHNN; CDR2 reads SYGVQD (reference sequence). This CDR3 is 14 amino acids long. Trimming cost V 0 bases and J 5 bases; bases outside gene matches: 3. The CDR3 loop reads CASSESFGGDEQYF. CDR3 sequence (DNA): TGCGCCAGCAGTGAGTCGTTCGGGGGGGACGAGCAGTACTTC.

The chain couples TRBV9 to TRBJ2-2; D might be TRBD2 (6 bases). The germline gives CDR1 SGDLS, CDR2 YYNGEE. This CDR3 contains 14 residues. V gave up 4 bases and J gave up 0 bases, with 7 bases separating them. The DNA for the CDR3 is TGTGCCAGCAGCTTAGCGGCGAACACCGGGGAGCTGTTTTTT. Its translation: CASSLAANTGELFF. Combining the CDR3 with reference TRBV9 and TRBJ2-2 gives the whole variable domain DSGVTQTPKHLITATGQRVTLRCSPRSGDLSVYWYQQSLDQGLQFLIQYYNGEERAKGNILERFSAQQFPDLHSELNLSSLELGDSALYFCASSLAANTGELFFGEGSRLTVL.

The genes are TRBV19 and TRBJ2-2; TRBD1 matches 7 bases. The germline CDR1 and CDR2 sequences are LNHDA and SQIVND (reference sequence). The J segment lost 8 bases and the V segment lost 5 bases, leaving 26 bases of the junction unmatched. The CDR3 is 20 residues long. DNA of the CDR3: TGTGCCAGTAGTCGGCAACAGGGGTCCCCGAATAATGCTTTATCGGGGGAGCTGTTTTTT. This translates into CASSRQQGSPNNALSGELFF.

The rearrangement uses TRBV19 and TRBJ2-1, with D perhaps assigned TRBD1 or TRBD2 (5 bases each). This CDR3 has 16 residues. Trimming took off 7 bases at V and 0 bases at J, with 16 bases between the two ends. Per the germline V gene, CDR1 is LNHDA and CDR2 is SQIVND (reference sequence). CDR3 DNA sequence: TGTGCCAGTAAATTGGGGGTTACCTCCTCCTACAATGAGCAGTTCTTC. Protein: CASKLGVTSSYNEQFF.

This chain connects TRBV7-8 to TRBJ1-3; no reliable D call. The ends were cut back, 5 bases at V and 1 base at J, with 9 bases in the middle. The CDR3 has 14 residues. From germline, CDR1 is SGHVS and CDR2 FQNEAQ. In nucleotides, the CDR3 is TGTGCCAGCAGCCAGGACCGATCTGGAAACACCATATATTTT. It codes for CASSQDRSGNTIYF.

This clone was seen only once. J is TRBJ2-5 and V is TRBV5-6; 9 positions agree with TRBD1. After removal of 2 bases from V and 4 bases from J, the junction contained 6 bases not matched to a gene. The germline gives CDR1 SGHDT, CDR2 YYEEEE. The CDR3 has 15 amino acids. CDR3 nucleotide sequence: TGTGCCAGCAGCTTCGGGACAGGGAGGCGAGAGACCCAGTACTTC. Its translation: CASSFGTGRRETQYF.

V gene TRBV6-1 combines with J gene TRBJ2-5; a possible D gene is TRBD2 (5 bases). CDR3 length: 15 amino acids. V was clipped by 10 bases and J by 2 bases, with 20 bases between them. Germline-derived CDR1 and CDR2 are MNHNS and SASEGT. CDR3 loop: CATLAARAVQETQYF. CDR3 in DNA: TGTGCCACCCTAGCAGCTCGGGCTGTTCAAGAGACCCAGTACTTC.

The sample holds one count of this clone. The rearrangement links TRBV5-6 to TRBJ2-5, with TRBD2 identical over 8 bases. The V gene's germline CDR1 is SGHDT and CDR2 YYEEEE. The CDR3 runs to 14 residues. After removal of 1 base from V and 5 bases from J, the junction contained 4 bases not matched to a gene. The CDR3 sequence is CASSLTGRGETQYF. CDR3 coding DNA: TGTGCCAGCAGCTTGACCGGGAGGGGGGAGACCCAGTACTTC.

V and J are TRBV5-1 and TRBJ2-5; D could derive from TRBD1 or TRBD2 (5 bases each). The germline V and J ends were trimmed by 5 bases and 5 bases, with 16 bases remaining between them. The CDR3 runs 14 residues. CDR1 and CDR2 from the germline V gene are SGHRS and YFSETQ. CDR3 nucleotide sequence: TGCGCCAGCAGTCCGCAGGGAACGGGGGAGACCCAGTACTTC. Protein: CASSPQGTGETQYF.

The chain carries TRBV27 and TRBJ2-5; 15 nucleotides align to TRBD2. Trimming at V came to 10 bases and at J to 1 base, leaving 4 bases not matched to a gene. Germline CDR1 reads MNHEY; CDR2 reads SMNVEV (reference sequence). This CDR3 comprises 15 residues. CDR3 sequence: CATGTSGRRQETQYF. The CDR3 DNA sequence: TGTGCCACCGGGACTAGCGGGAGGCGCCAAGAGACCCAGTACTTC.

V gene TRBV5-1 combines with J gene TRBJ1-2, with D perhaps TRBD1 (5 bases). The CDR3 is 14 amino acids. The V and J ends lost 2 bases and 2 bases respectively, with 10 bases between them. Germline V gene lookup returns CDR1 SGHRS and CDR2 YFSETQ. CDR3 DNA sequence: TGCGCCAGCAGCTTAGGGGTTACGAACTATGGCTACACCTTC. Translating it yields CASSLGVTNYGYTF.

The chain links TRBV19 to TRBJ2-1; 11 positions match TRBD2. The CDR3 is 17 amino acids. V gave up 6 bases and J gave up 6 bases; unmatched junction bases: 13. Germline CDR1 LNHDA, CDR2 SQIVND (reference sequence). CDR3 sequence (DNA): TGTGCCAGTAGCCGAAGACTAGCGGGGATAGGGGGCAATGAGCAGTTCTTC. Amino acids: CASSRRLAGIGGNEQFF.

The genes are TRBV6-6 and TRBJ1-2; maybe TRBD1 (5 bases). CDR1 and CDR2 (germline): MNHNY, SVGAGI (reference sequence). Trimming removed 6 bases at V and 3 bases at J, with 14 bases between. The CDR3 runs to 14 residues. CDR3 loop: CASSQMQGDYGYTF. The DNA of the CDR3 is TGTGCCAGCAGCCAAATGCAGGGAGACTATGGCTACACCTTC.

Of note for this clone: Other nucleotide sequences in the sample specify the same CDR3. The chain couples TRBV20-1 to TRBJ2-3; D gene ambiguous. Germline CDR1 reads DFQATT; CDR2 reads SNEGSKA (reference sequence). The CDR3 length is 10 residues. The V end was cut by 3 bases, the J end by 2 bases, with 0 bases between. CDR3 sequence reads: CSASTDTQYF. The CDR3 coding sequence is TGCAGTGCTAGCACAGATACGCAGTATTTT.

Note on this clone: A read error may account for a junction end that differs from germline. The CDR3 nucleotides are TGTGCCAGCACTGAATCCTCGGGGACAGGGTTTGCCTACGAGCAGTACTTC. Its protein product is CASTESSGTGFAYEQYF. The J gene is TRBJ2-7, the V gene TRBV6-1; TRBD1 matches 9 bases. The germline V gene encodes CDR1 MNHNS and CDR2 SASEGT. This CDR3 spans 17 amino acids.

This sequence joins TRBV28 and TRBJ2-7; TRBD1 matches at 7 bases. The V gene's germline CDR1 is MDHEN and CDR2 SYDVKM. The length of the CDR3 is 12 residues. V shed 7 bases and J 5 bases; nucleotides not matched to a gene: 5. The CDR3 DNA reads TGTGCCAGCACCACCCAGGGGGACGAGCAGTACTTC. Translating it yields CASTTQGDEQYF.

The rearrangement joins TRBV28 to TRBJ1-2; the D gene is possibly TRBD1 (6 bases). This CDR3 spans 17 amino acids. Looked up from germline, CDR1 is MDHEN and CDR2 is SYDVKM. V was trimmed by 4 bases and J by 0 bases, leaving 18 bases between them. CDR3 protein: CASSSYPTQGPNYGYTF. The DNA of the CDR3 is TGTGCCAGCAGTTCCTACCCTACACAGGGCCCTAACTATGGCTACACCTTC.

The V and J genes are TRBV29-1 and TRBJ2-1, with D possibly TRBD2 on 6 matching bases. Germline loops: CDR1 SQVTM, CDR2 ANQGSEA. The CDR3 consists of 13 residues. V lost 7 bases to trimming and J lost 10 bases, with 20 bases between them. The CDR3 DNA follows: TGCAGCGGCCGAGCTACGGCGGGGATAGAGCAGTTCTTC. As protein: CSGRATAGIEQFF.

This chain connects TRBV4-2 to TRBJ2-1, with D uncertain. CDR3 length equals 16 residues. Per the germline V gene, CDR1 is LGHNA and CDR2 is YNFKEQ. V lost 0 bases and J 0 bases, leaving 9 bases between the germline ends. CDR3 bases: TGTGCCAGCAGCCAAGAGGTGGGGAACTCCTACAATGAGCAGTTCTTC. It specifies CASSQEVGNSYNEQFF.

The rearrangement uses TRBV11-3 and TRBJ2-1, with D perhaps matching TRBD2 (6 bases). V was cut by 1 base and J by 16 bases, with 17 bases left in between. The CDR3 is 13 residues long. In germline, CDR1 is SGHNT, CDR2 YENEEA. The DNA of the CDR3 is TGTGCCAGCAGCTTAGTTACCGGGAGAGGGATATTCTTC. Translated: CASSLVTGRGIFF.

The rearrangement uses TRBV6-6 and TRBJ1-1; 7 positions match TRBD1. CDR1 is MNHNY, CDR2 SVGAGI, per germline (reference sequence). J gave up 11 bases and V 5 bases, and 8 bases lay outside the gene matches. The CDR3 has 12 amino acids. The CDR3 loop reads CASSTQGYGAFF. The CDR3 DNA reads TGTGCCAGCAGTACACAGGGGTACGGCGCTTTCTTT.

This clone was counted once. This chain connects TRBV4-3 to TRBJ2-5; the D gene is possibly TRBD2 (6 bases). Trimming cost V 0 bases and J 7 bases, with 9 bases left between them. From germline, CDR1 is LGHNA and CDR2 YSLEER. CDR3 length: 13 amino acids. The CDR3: CASSQEPAGTQYF. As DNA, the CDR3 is TGCGCCAGCAGCCAAGAGCCAGCGGGGACCCAGTACTTC.